The rows below give T cell receptor beta chains drawn from one sample of a study of T-cell memory formation after mild COVID-19. TCRdb redid the calling of the 5' RACE reads with MiXCR, one entry per CDR3 protein. The table has about 160,000 distinct CDR3 sequences, less than 40% seen once. Sequenced input: PBMCs or a T cell subset sorted from them (not recorded which). The receptor set was obtained from an adult woman who had mild COVID-19 (a few samples of this study predate the infection). Cell type and time point are not known. Each CDR3 is given with its conserved first and last residue. A D gene is named only where the DNA matches it firmly.

j_call	v_call	d_call	cdr3_aa
TRBJ1-4	TRBV14	-	CASSRTTGFQMQKLFF
TRBJ2-1	TRBV5-1	-	CASSFAGQSYNEQFF
TRBJ2-1	TRBV3-1	-	CASSQGIGYNEQFF
TRBJ2-1	TRBV5-1	-	CASSRGAGTLILYNEQFF
TRBJ2-2	TRBV9	TRBD2	CASSVASGTNTGELFF
TRBJ1-5	TRBV29-1	TRBD1	CSAEPGQGGQPQHF
TRBJ2-7	TRBV29-1	-	CSVEKGPNEQYF
TRBJ2-3	TRBV5-1	TRBD2	CASSLGLAGVYSTDTQYF
TRBJ1-2	TRBV15	-	CATSPRGQGLSGYTF
TRBJ1-5	TRBV7-2	TRBD1	CASSVRGQQPQHF
TRBJ2-7	TRBV4-1	-	CASSQDRFYEQYF
TRBJ1-5	TRBV12-5	-	CASGFPGASNQPQHF
TRBJ2-2	TRBV5-1	-	CASSLSDIYTGELFF
TRBJ2-6	TRBV19	-	CASSKRGGTNVLTF
TRBJ1-2	TRBV7-8	-	CASSLRPKETPNYGYTF
TRBJ1-6	TRBV20-1	-	CSARDRSRTENSPLHF
TRBJ2-7	TRBV7-2	TRBD1	CASSSRDRGEQYF
TRBJ2-3	TRBV30	TRBD2	CAWSRGLAGGTDTQYF
TRBJ2-3	TRBV20-1	-	CSAREGVGDTQYF
TRBJ2-2	TRBV20-1	-	CSARPGGTNTGELFF
TRBJ2-7	TRBV7-9	TRBD1	CASSSRTGGITTYEQYF
TRBJ2-6	TRBV15	-	CATSRDIGRDTNVLTF
TRBJ1-5	TRBV9	-	CASSVGPGSNQPQHF
TRBJ1-5	TRBV12-3/TRBV12-4	TRBD1	CASSWTGGNQPQHF